The 21 T cell receptor beta chains in this list originate from one sample, sequenced in a study of T-cell memory formation after mild COVID-19. TCRdb passed the 5' RACE reads through MiXCR, listing each CDR3 protein once. The repertoire holds over 450,000 distinct CDR3 sequences, with around 20% as singletons. Input material: PBMCs or a T cell subset sorted from them (not recorded which). All receptors derive from an adult woman who had mild COVID-19 (a few samples of this study predate the infection). Cell type and time point are not known.

V gene TRBV19 combines with J gene TRBJ2-1; D perhaps matches TRBD1 (5 bases). V shed 1 base and J shed 10 bases, with 14 bases lying between them. The CDR3 runs 14 residues. In germline, CDR1 is LNHDA, CDR2 SQIVND (reference sequence). DNA of the CDR3: TGTGCCAGTAGTATAGCGCCAACAGGTTACGAGCAGTTCTTC. As protein: CASSIAPTGYEQFF.

The rearrangement joins TRBV6-4 to TRBJ2-1; a weak D match, TRBD2 (6 bases). The CDR3 has 15 residues. V lost 0 bases, J lost 3 bases, and 9 bases lay in between. Germline V gives CDR1 MRHNA, CDR2 SNTAGT. The chain's CDR3 is CASSDSSGDYNEQFF. Written as DNA, the CDR3 is TGTGCCAGCAGTGACTCTAGCGGAGACTACAATGAGCAGTTCTTC.

There are a few counts of this clonotype. The gene calls are TRBV21-1 and TRBJ1-4. TRBV21-1 is labeled a pseudogene. The CDR3 consists of 14 residues. CDR3 sequence (DNA): TGTGCCAGCAGCAAAGCAGGCAGATCGGGGAAACTGTTTTTT. This codes for CASSKAGRSGKLFF.

This clonotype was counted a few times. The chain carries TRBV5-6 and TRBJ2-7; no firm D call. The CDR3 has 14 amino acids. V lost 4 bases and J lost 0, with 11 bases in between. CDR1 SGHDT and CDR2 YYEEEE come from the germline V gene. In nucleotides, the CDR3 is TGTGCCAGCAGCCTTGGGTCATACTCCTACGAGCAGTACTTC. Its protein is CASSLGSYSYEQYF.

This clonotype has just a few counts. In nucleotides, the CDR3 is TGTGCCAGCAGCCTCCGGACTAGCGGGGGGGCCCTGAAGCTAGAGACCCAGTACTTC. Protein: CASSLRTSGGALKLETQYF. V gene TRBV7-6 combines with J gene TRBJ2-5; 15 positions match TRBD2. V was clipped by 5 bases and J by 4 bases; unmatched bases: 14. The V gene's germline CDR1 is SGHVS and CDR2 FNYEAQ. This CDR3 region has 19 residues. The variable domain in full, completed from reference TRBV7-6 and TRBJ2-5, reads GAGVSQSPRYKVTKRGQDVALRCDPISGHVSLYWYRQALGQGPEFLTYFNYEAQQDKSGLPNDRFSAERPEGSISTLTIQRTEQRDSAMYRCASSLRTSGGALKLETQYFGPGTRLLVL.

This chain joins TRBV20-1 and TRBJ2-5; D is possibly TRBD2 (5 bases). CDR1 and CDR2 from the germline V gene are DFQATT and SNEGSKA (reference sequence). CDR3 size: 13 residues. Trimming shortened V by 3 bases and J by 0 bases, and 8 bases separated the two germline ends. In DNA, the CDR3 is TGCAGTGCTAGCTGGGAGTACCAAGAGACCCAGTACTTC. This sequence encodes CSASWEYQETQYF.

The V and J genes are TRBV10-3 and TRBJ2-7; possibly TRBD1 for D (6 bases). Deletions cut 4 bases from V and 3 bases from J, with 13 bases between. The CDR3 is 14 residues long. The germline CDR1 and CDR2 sequences are ENHRY and SYGVKD. The CDR3 sequence: CAISAPGHRYEQYF. CDR3 DNA sequence: TGTGCCATCAGTGCCCCGGGACATCGCTACGAGCAGTACTTC.

This chain joins TRBV7-2 and TRBJ2-1; D is unresolved. Germline values: CDR1 SGHTA, CDR2 FQGNSA. The CDR3 loop spans 12 amino acids. Between the trimmed V and J ends, which lost 3 bases and 14 bases, there was a span of 14 bases. The CDR3 protein is CASSLPPKKKFF. The CDR3 DNA reads as TGTGCCAGCAGCTTGCCCCCCAAGAAGAAGTTCTTC.

In DNA, the CDR3 is TGTGCCAGCAGGTCCGGGACTAGCGGACAGAATGAGCAGTTCTTC. It specifies CASRSGTSGQNEQFF. This rearrangement joins TRBV2 to TRBJ2-1; 11 bases agree with TRBD2. Germline values: CDR1 SNHLY, CDR2 FYNNEI. Germline trimming cut 6 bases from V and 7 bases from J; bases unmatched to any gene: 8. This CDR3 region has 15 residues.

The gene calls are TRBV18 and TRBJ1-1; D is perhaps TRBD1 (5 bases). Trimming pared 6 bases from V and 0 bases from J, leaving 17 bases between. The CDR3 is 16 residues long. The V gene's germline CDR1 is KGHSH and CDR2 LQKENI. This chain's CDR3 is CASSYGRGWMNTEAFF. The CDR3 DNA reads as TGTGCCAGCTCGTACGGGAGGGGATGGATGAACACTGAAGCTTTCTTT.

The chain has TRBV6-1 and TRBJ1-1, with D unresolved. Looked up from germline, CDR1 is MNHNS and CDR2 is SASEGT. V was cut by 10 bases and J by 8 bases, with 5 bases left in between. The CDR3 totals 8 residues. CDR3 residues: CATKEAFF. CDR3 nucleotides: TGTGCCACCAAAGAAGCTTTCTTT.

A few counts support this clonotype. The chain combines TRBV12-3 or TRBV12-4 with TRBJ2-1; 8 positions agree with TRBD2. This CDR3 comprises 17 residues. The V segment lost 7 bases and the J segment 1 base; nucleotides outside the gene matches: 12. CDR3 sequence: CASTIRGSGKSYNEQFF. The DNA of the CDR3 is TGTGCCAGCACTATTAGGGGTAGCGGGAAATCCTACAATGAGCAGTTCTTC.

CDR3 region: CSASRTNSYEQYF. The DNA for the CDR3 is TGCAGTGCTTCAAGGACTAACTCCTACGAGCAGTACTTC. This chain uses TRBV20-1 with TRBJ2-7, with D maybe TRBD2 (6 bases). The V gene lost 5 bases and the J gene lost 0 bases, with 11 bases spanning the gap. CDR1 DFQATT and CDR2 SNEGSKA come from the germline V gene (reference sequence). The CDR3 covers 13 residues.

This clonotype was counted between two and nine times. The chain's CDR3 is CAWSARQVYNEQFF. The CDR3 bases are TGTGCCTGGAGTGCTAGGCAGGTCTACAATGAGCAGTTCTTC. The chain has TRBV30 and TRBJ2-1; D gene uncertain. The CDR3 contains 14 residues. The V gene's germline CDR1 is GTSNPN and CDR2 SVGIG (reference sequence). V shed 1 base and J shed 3 bases, with 10 bases lying between them.

The rearrangement links TRBV12-3 or TRBV12-4 to TRBJ2-3, with TRBD2 matching 8 bases. Trimming at V came to 7 bases and at J to 0 bases, leaving 3 bases not matched to a gene. The CDR3 sequence is 14 residues long. Written as DNA, the CDR3 is TGTGCCAGCAAACGGGGGGGCAGCACAGATACGCAGTATTTT. Translation: CASKRGGSTDTQYF.

A few counts support this clonotype. V gene TRBV29-1 combines with J gene TRBJ2-7; D may be TRBD1 or TRBD2 (5 bases each). The CDR3 is made up of 14 amino acids. Per the germline V gene, CDR1 is SQVTM and CDR2 is ANQGSEA. Trimming left V 0 bases short and J 6 bases short, with 15 bases between. The CDR3 loop reads CSVEEIGAGSEQYF. In DNA, the CDR3 is TGCAGCGTTGAAGAGATCGGAGCAGGGAGCGAGCAGTACTTC.

This clonotype was recorded a few times. The chain employs TRBV10-3 and TRBJ1-3; D gene ambiguous. Germline values: CDR1 ENHRY, CDR2 SYGVKD. Trimming removed 4 bases at V and 2 bases at J, with 9 bases between. The CDR3 contains 14 residues. Here the CDR3 reads CAISGGEAGNTIYF. As DNA, the CDR3 is TGTGCCATCAGTGGGGGAGAGGCTGGAAACACCATATATTTT.

The chain carries TRBV6-5 and TRBJ2-2, with 8 bases lining up with TRBD1. Germline CDR1 reads MNHEY; CDR2 reads SVGAGI. The CDR3 spans 15 residues. V was clipped by 6 bases and J by 4 bases; unmatched bases: 7. This chain's CDR3 is CASSSDRGSTGELFF. The CDR3 nucleotides read TGTGCCAGCAGCTCTGACAGGGGTAGCACCGGGGAGCTGTTTTTT.

This clonotype was picked up a small number of times. The CDR3 sequence is CSAETGVTYEQYF. The CDR3 nucleotides read TGCAGTGCTGAGACGGGAGTAACCTACGAGCAGTACTTC. The chain combines TRBV20-1 with TRBJ2-7; maybe TRBD2 (6 bases). Germline V lookup: CDR1 DFQATT, CDR2 SNEGSKA (reference sequence). The CDR3 extends over 13 amino acids. V was cut by 5 bases and J by 2 bases, with 13 bases left in between.

This chain joins TRBV4-1 and TRBJ1-1; 8 bases match TRBD1. With V trimmed by 3 bases and J by 0 bases, 6 bases remained unmatched. CDR1 is MGHRA, CDR2 YSYEKL, per germline. The CDR3 totals 16 residues. The CDR3 protein is CASSHGPQGVNTEAFF. The CDR3 DNA sequence: TGCGCCAGCAGCCATGGGCCACAGGGGGTGAACACTGAAGCTTTCTTT.

This clonotype has a handful of counts. The CDR3 coding sequence is TGCAGTGCATACGGGGACCAAGAGACCCAGTACTTC. This translates into CSAYGDQETQYF. V and J are TRBV20-1 and TRBJ2-5, with a possible D match to TRBD2 (5 bases). This CDR3 is 12 amino acids long. V was cut by 6 bases and J by 0 bases, with 8 bases left in between. Germline loops: CDR1 DFQATT, CDR2 SNEGSKA (reference sequence).